The T cell receptor beta chain described here comes from a study of blood T cell repertoires in COVID-19 (TCRdb year 2020). With respect to the entire study: The collaborator samples originated in the United States, Italy and Spain and spanned the acute and convalescent phases of COVID-19. Sample metadata almost always included a de-identified subject ID, COVID-19 status, age in years and sex. The dataset comprised deeply sampled blood TCRbeta repertoires from subjects exposed to, actively infected with, or recovered from COVID-19. The repertoires were released in a freely available public database meant as a resource for research on the immune response to SARS-CoV-2. The samples were drawn from the first 160 participants of the ongoing ImmuneRACE study and from 950 to 1,500 subjects provided by 6 global collaborators. HLA class I and class II types, where available, came from metadata supplied by the sample provider rather than from assay-based typing. The prospective study material was composed of cDNA or gDNA derived from T cells, B-cell-depleted T cells, or PBMCs.

TCRbeta CDR3 regions were amplified from genomic DNA using the immunoSEQ Assay, a bias-controlled multiplex PCR. As for how the authors treated the data: Within the assay, amplification of reference gene primers was used to estimate how many nucleated cells each sample contained. To quantify the absolute abundance of each unique TCRbeta CDR3 rearrangement, sequence reads were collapsed and filtered. Productive Simpson clonality was computed per sample as the square root of Simpson's diversity index over productive rearrangements. The immuneACCESS repertoire file appears here via TCRdb, limited to in-frame rearrangements. These files lack a portion of the clones; in checked studies, under half of the deficit traces to unresolved V genes, and the cause of the others is not known. Clonal size and the V and J genes are those of that table, whereas D and trimming came from the DNA. The sample includes about 80,000 clones, with less than 85% observed a single time. The top ten constitute more than 15% of the sample.

V is reduced by 2 bases and J by 4 bases, leaving a spacing of 12 bases between them. For CDR1 and CDR2, the germline V gene lists MNHEY and SVGAGI. The CDR3 measures 15 amino acids from cysteine to phenylalanine. Only the CDR3 region is kept as DNA, spanning 45 bases read in frame from base 1. What the research found in general, with its limitations: Clinical and demographic metadata were provided uncurated, with the amount varying by source and participant.

A remark on this clone: Its antigen has not been determined. No base qualities exist here, and no much larger clone lies one base off it.

Whole blood was collected in K2EDTA tubes by collaborating institutions according to the institutions' own protocols. For TCRbeta analysis, collaborators shipped samples in one of three forms: frozen whole blood, isolated PBMCs, or DNA extracted from either of those sample types. Sequencing was performed on peripheral blood. This receptor was taken from a man aged 70 or older with active or convalescent COVID-19. The V and J segments used are TRBV6-5 and TRBJ2-1; no D segment can be confidently identified. At the DNA level, the sequence is TGTGCCAGCAGTTACCTGGCAGCGACTTACAATGAGCAGTTCTTC. Its protein reads: CASSYLAATYNEQFF.